This record covers a single TCR beta chain. The antigen remains undetermined. This entry belongs to a study of T cells in localized non-small cell lung cancer. General observations from the study: Tumor samples were not multi-region, leaving intratumor heterogeneity unexcluded. Turning up in adjacent lung were a median approximately 60 of the top 100 tumor clones. Uninvolved neighboring lung showed the greatest T cell clonality, exceeding tumor.

TCRdb keeps only in-frame clones here, not all; method: immunoSEQ multiplex PCR. The sample lists roughly 48,000 clones; 70% to 85% were seen once. CDR1 is LNHNV, CDR2 YYDKDF, per germline (reference sequence). The ends were cut back, 4 bases at V and 8 bases at J, with 20 bases in the middle. The CDR3 loop spans 15 amino acids. The V gene is TRBV15, the J gene TRBJ1-2; a possible D gene is TRBD1 (5 bases). The receptor was derived from a man aged 40-75 years with stage I squamous cell lung carcinoma. This sample comprised peripheral blood, obtained before any cancer treatment. The CDR3 DNA sequence: TGTGCCACCAGCACAGTAAACGGGGCCTCTGGGGGCTACACCTTC. Protein sequence: CATSTVNGASGGYTF.